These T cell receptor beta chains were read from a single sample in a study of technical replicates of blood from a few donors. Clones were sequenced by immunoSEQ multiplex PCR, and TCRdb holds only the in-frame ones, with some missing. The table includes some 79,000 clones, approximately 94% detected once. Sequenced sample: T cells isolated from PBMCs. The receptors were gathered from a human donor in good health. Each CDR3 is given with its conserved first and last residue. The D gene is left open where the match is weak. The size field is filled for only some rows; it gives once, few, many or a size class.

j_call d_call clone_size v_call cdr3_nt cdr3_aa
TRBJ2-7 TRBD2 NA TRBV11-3 TGTGCCAGCAGCTTAGTGACTAGCGGATCCTACGAGCAGTACTTC CASSLVTSGSYEQYF
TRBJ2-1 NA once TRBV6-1 TGTGCCAGCAAGGTCCGGTCGACCGGGAGCAATGAGCAGTTCTTC CASKVRSTGSNEQFF
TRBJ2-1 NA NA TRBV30 TGTGCCTGGGGTTTAGCGGTTCGAGACAATGAGCAGTTCTTC CAWGLAVRDNEQFF
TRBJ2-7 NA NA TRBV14 TGTGCCAGCAGCCAAGGAAGGGGGATGAAACGCTATGAGCAGTACTTC CASSQGRGMKRYEQYF
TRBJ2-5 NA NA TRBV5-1 TGCGCCAGCAGCTTGGGTGGCAGGCCCTTCCAAGAGACCCAGTACTTC CASSLGGRPFQETQYF
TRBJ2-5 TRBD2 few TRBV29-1 TGCAGCGCTGGAAACAGGGCCACTAGCGGGGAGACCCAGTACTTC CSAGNRATSGETQYF
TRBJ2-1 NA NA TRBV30 TGTGCCTGGAGCGGGGAGGTTGAGCAGTTCTTC CAWSGEVEQFF
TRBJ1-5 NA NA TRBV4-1 TGCGCCAGCAGCCAGCAGGGATTGGGCAATCAGCCCCAGCATTTT CASSQQGLGNQPQHF
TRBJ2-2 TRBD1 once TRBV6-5 TGTGCCAGCAGTTACACCGGGACAGCTAACACCGGGGAGCTGTTTTTT CASSYTGTANTGELFF
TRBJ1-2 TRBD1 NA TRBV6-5 TGTGCCAGCAGTCAAGGGACAGGGATAGTCGGCTACACCTTC CASSQGTGIVGYTF
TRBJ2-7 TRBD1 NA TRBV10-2 TGCGCCAGCAGCCTAGAGGGGACAGCTGGCTACGAGCAGTACTTC CASSLEGTAGYEQYF
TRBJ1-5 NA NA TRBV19 TGTGCCAGTTCGGGAATCAATCAGCCCCAGCATTTT CASSGINQPQHF
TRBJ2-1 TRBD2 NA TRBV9 TGTGCCAGCAGCGTAGTGGGGGGACTAGCGGGAGTCAGTGAGCAGTTCTTC CASSVVGGLAGVSEQFF
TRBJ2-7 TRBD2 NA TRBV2 TGTGCCAGCAAAGGTAGCGGGAGAGGCGGCGAGCAGTACTTC CASKGSGRGGEQYF
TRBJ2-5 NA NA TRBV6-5 TGTGCCAGCAGTTATAACAGCTTTGAGACCCAGTACTTC CASSYNSFETQYF
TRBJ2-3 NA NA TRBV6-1 TGTGCCAGCAGTGATTACGTTTGGCGGGCCTCTAGCACAGATACGCAGTATTTT CASSDYVWRASSTDTQYF
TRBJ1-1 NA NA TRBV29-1 TGCAGCGCTGCATCTTTGACAGTCTCGAACACTGAAGCTTTCTTT CSAASLTVSNTEAFF
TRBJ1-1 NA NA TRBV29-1 TGCAGCGTCGGGGACACTGAAGCTTTCTTT CSVGDTEAFF
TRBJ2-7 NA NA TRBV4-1 TGCGCCAGCAGCCAAGAATCTACAGCTTCCTACGAGCAGTACTTC CASSQESTASYEQYF
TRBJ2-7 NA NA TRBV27 TGTGCCAGCATGGGGACAGGGACTAGCTCCTACGAGCAGTACTTC CASMGTGTSSYEQYF
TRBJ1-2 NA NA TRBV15 TGTGCCACCAGCAGAGTTACGGGGAATGACGGCTACACCTTC CATSRVTGNDGYTF
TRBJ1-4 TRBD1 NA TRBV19 TGTGCCAGTAGTACAGGGGGCGCGGGTGAAAAACTGTTTTTT CASSTGGAGEKLFF
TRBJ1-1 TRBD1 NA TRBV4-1 TGCGCCAGCAGCCAGGGTATACAGGGGGTGTACACTGAAGCTTTCTTT CASSQGIQGVYTEAFF
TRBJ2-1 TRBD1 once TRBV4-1 TGCGCCAGCAGCTACAACACCGGGACAGAGGATGAGCAGTTCTTC CASSYNTGTEDEQFF
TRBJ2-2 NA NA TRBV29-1 TGCAGCGCAGGGTTACAGAACACCGGGGAGCTGTTTTTT CSAGLQNTGELFF
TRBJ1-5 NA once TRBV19 TGTGCCAGTAAAGGGGTGGGTCAGCCCCAGCATTTT CASKGVGQPQHF
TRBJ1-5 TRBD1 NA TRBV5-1 TGCGCCAGCAGCCCCGGGACAGGGGCTTTTAGCAATCAGCCCCAGCATTTT CASSPGTGAFSNQPQHF
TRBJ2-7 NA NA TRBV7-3 TGTGCCAGCAGTTTCGGGGTCGGGGTCGGCTACGAGCAGTACTTC CASSFGVGVGYEQYF
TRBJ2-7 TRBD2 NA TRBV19 TGTGCCAGTTCCCGGGAGGCTAGCGGGACGGCAGCTTACGAGCAGTACTTC CASSREASGTAAYEQYF
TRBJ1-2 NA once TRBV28 TGTGCCAGCAGTACCCCGCTGAGTTATGGCTACACCTTC CASSTPLSYGYTF
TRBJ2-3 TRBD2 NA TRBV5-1 TGCGCCAGCAGCCGCCCACATGGACTAGCGGACATCACAGATACGCAGTATTTT CASSRPHGLADITDTQYF
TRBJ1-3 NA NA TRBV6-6 TGTGCCAGCCGAGGCAGAACGGAGGTGGACACCATATATTTT CASRGRTEVDTIYF
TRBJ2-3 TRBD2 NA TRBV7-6 TGTGCCAGCAGCCTACTAGCGGGGGGTCGTACGGATACGCAGTATTTT CASSLLAGGRTDTQYF
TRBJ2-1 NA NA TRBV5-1 TGCGCCAGCAGCCTCACAGGGAATGAGCAGTTCTTC CASSLTGNEQFF
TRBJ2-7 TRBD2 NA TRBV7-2 TGTGCCAGCAGCTTAAGGACTAGCGGATTTGGCGAGCAGTACTTC CASSLRTSGFGEQYF
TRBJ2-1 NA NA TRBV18 TGTGCCAGCTCGCCGGGATATGAGCAGTTCTTC CASSPGYEQFF
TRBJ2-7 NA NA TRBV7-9 TGTGCCAGCAGCTTAGGTGTAGCAGTCTACGAGCAGTACTTC CASSLGVAVYEQYF
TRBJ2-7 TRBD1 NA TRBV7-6 TGTGCCAGCGGACGACAGGGAAAAGTGTACGAGCAGTACTTC CASGRQGKVYEQYF
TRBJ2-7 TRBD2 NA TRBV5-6 TGTGCCAGCAGCCCGCCTAGCGGGACCTACGAGCAGTACTTC CASSPPSGTYEQYF
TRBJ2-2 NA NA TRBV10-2 TGCGCCAGCAGCACGGGGTACACCGGGGAGCTGTTTTTT CASSTGYTGELFF
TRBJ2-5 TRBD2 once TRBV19 TGTGCCAGTAGTTTCGGGGGGAACAGTGAGACCCAGTACTTC CASSFGGNSETQYF
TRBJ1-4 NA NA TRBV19 TGTGCCAGTAGTATAGGAACGTCGATGCAGGGTATCTACGAAAAACTGTTTTTT CASSIGTSMQGIYEKLFF
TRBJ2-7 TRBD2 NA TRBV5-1 TGCGCCAGCTCCCTCGCTAGCGGCTCCTACGAGCAGTACTTC CASSLASGSYEQYF
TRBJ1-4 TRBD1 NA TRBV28 TGTGCCAGCAGCGCCCATATGACAGGGTATTTAATTGGACTGTTTTTT CASSAHMTGYLIGLFF
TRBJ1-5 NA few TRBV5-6 TGTGCCAGCAGCTCCCAACGGAGGAATCAGCCCCAGCATTTT CASSSQRRNQPQHF
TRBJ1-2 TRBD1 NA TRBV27 TGTGCCAGCAGTTCCCTGGGGGACAGTCGAGGGGGCTACACCTTC CASSSLGDSRGGYTF
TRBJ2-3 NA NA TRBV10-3 TGTGCCATCAGTGAGTCCGTAGCAGCACAGGCCCCAGATACTACGCAGTATTTT CAISESVAAQAPDTTQYF
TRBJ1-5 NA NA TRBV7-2 TGTGCCAGCAGCCCGCACGACAACTTCAATAATCAGCCCCAGCATTTT CASSPHDNFNNQPQHF
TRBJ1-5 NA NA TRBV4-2 TGTGCCAGCAGCCAGGAAACGGGAGTCCGCCGGCAGCCCCAGCATTTT CASSQETGVRRQPQHF
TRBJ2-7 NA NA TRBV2 TGTGCCAGCAGGCTCGACAGGACCACCGAGCAGTACTTC CASRLDRTTEQYF
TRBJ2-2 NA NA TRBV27 TGTGCCAGCAGTTCCACGGTTTACACCGGGGAGCTGTTTTTT CASSSTVYTGELFF
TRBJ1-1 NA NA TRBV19 TGTGCCAGTAGTGTTCATGCTGAAGCTTTCTTT CASSVHAEAFF
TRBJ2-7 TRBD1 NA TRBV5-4 TGTGCCAGCACTCGCCGGGGGACAGGGTCCTACGAGCAGTACTTC CASTRRGTGSYEQYF
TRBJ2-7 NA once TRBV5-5 TGTGCCAGCAGCCTGCACAGCTCCTACGAGCAGTACTTC CASSLHSSYEQYF
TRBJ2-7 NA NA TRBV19 TGTGCCAGTAGCCCGGAGACAGTTGTCTACGAGCAGTACTTC CASSPETVVYEQYF
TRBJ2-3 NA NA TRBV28 TGTGCCAGCAGTTACCTTAGCAGGGGTGACGCAGATACGCAGTATTTT CASSYLSRGDADTQYF
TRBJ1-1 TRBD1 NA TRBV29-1 TGCAGCGTTGACGATCGGACAGGGAGGACTGAAGCTTTCTTT CSVDDRTGRTEAFF
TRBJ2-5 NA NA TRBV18 TGTGCCAGCTCACCAGACAGTGCCTCAAGCAGGGAGACCCAGTACTTC CASSPDSASSRETQYF
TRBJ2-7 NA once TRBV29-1 TGCAGCGCTTCCGGGAGCTCCTACGAGCAGTACTTC CSASGSSYEQYF